Listed here is a single TCR beta chain. This sample is part of a study of blood T cell repertoires in COVID-19. Study-level background: Samples came from the United States, Italy and Spain, spanning acute and convalescent COVID-19.

The method was immunoSEQ multiplex PCR; TCRdb's version includes in-frame clones alone and lacks a portion of them. The sample shows approximately 71,000 clones, roughly nine tenths of them seen only once. The CDR3 covers 16 residues. Germline CDR1 and CDR2: MNHEY and SMNVEV (reference sequence). V lost 4 bases and J lost 10; bases outside the gene matches: 12. Material: peripheral blood. This chain joins TRBV27 and TRBJ1-6; 8 bases fit TRBD1. The receptor comes from a woman between 18 and 30 years old with acute or convalescent COVID-19. The CDR3 DNA sequence: TGTGCCAGCAGTTCCCGACAGGGGCGGACGGGGTCACCCCTCCACTTT. Protein product: CASSSRQGRTGSPLHF.